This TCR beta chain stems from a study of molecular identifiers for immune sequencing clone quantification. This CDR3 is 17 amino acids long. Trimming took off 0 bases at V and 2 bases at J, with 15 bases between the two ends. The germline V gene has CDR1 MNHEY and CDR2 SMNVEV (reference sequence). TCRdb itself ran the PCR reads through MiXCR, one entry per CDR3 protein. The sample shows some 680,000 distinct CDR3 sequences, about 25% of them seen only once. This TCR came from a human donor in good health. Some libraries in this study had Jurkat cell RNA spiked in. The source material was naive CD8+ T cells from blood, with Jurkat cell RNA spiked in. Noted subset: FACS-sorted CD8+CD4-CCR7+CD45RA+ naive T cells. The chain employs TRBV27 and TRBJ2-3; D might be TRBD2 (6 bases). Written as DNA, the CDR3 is TGTGCCAGCAGTTTATCGATTACGGGACTTACCACAGATACGCAGTATTTT. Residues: CASSLSITGLTTDTQYF.